These 11 T cell receptor beta chains were all obtained from the same sample, sequenced in a study of blood T cell repertoires in COVID-19. Using immunoSEQ multiplex PCR, the repertoire was profiled, and TCRdb retains in-frame clones only, with some absent. Altogether 300,000 to 350,000 clones are present, more than 70% being singletons, with the ten largest covering 1.5% to 2%. The sample was peripheral blood. The receptors shown here come from a woman in her 30s with COVID-19, enrolled during active disease.

V is TRBV4-1 and J is TRBJ1-5; a weak D match, TRBD1 (5 bases). Trimming cost V 3 bases and J 2 bases, with 17 bases left between them. The germline V gene encodes CDR1 MGHRA and CDR2 YSYEKL. The length of the CDR3 is 17 residues. CDR3 sequence reads: CASSQDPGGTGNQPQHF. CDR3 sequence (DNA): TGCGCCAGCAGCCAGGACCCGGGCGGGACCGGCAATCAGCCCCAGCATTTT.

The chain has TRBV5-1 and TRBJ1-2, with 9 positions matching TRBD1. This CDR3 region has 15 residues. Per germline, CDR1 SGHRS and CDR2 YFSETQ. The trim removed 1 base at V and 8 bases at J, leaving 9 bases unmatched. Written as DNA, the CDR3 is TGCGCCAGCAGCTTGATGGCACAGGGGGCAGAGGGCTACACCTTC. Protein sequence: CASSLMAQGAEGYTF.

The chain carries TRBV7-8 and TRBJ2-3; the D gene is possibly TRBD1 (6 bases). The CDR3 loop spans 15 amino acids. V lost 1 base to trimming and J lost 3 bases, with 11 bases between them. Germline V gene data show CDR1 as SGHVS and CDR2 as FQNEAQ. The CDR3 DNA sequence: TGTGCCAGCAGCTTAGATAGGCAGGGGACAGATACGCAGTATTTT. It codes for CASSLDRQGTDTQYF.

The CDR3 nucleotides are TGTGCCAGCAGTTCTCGGGTCTTCTTAGCCAAAAACATTCAGTACTTC. This sequence encodes CASSSRVFLAKNIQYF. The chain combines TRBV5-8 with TRBJ2-4; no definite D call. The CDR3 spans 16 residues. Trimming pared 5 bases from V and 0 bases from J, leaving 15 bases between. Germline V gives CDR1 SGHTS, CDR2 YDEGEE.

This chain links TRBV28 with TRBJ2-7; TRBD2 matches 10 bases. The CDR3 contains 13 residues. The germline gives CDR1 MDHEN, CDR2 SYDVKM. V was pared by 7 bases and J by 1 base, with 1 base of the junction left unmatched. CDR3 sequence (DNA): TGTGCCAGCATAGCGGGGGGATCCTACGAGCAGTACGTC. Protein sequence: CASIAGGSYEQYV.

The rearrangement uses TRBV10-3 and TRBJ2-1; D is unresolved. The CDR3 length is 13 residues. V was cut by 3 bases and J by 5 bases, with 8 bases left in between. Germline-derived CDR1 and CDR2 are ENHRY and SYGVKD. The CDR3 DNA reads as TGTGCCATCAGTGACCCTCCTGACAATGAGCAGTTCTTC. It encodes CAISDPPDNEQFF.

The chain is built from TRBV6-1 and TRBJ2-1; D gene unclear. Germline V gene lookup returns CDR1 MNHNS and CDR2 SASEGT. The CDR3 contains 13 residues. The ends were cut back, 2 bases at V and 12 bases at J, with 14 bases in the middle. The CDR3 DNA reads as TGTGCCAGCAGTGAAAGCCCCCCCGATGGGCAGTTCTTC. The encoded protein is CASSESPPDGQFF.

J is TRBJ1-2 and V is TRBV30; 9 nucleotides agree with TRBD1. Germline values: CDR1 GTSNPN, CDR2 SVGIG (reference sequence). The CDR3 spans 15 residues. V gave up 1 base and J gave up 3 bases; unmatched junction bases: 6. In DNA, the CDR3 is TGTGCCTGGAGTGATTACGGGACAGGGTACTATGGCTACACCTTC. This gives the protein CAWSDYGTGYYGYTF.

The V gene is TRBV29-1, the J gene TRBJ2-4; the D gene is possibly TRBD1 (6 bases). V lost 6 bases and J 0 bases, leaving 12 bases between the germline ends. There are 14 residues in the CDR3. Germline V gene sequence: CDR1 SQVTM, CDR2 ANQGSEA. The CDR3 loop reads CSVTGLLAKNIQYF. CDR3 nucleotides: TGCAGCGTGACAGGTCTACTAGCCAAAAACATTCAGTACTTC. The full variable domain, in which reference TRBV29-1 and TRBJ2-4 provide the parts outside the CDR3, is SAVISQKPSRDICQRGTSLTIQCQVDSQVTMMFWYRQQPGQSLTLIATANQGSEATYESGFVIDKFPISRPNLTFSTLTVSNMSPEDSSIYLCSVTGLLAKNIQYFGAGTRLSVL.

V usage is TRBV7-8 and J usage is TRBJ2-7; no clear D gene. V was cut by 2 bases and J by 5 bases, with 10 bases left in between. The CDR3 spans 13 residues. Germline V gene data show CDR1 as SGHVS and CDR2 as FQNEAQ. CDR3 in amino acids: CASSLLPSNEQYF. The DNA of the CDR3 is TGTGCCAGCAGCTTACTCCCTAGTAACGAGCAGTACTTC.

The chain uses TRBV3-1 (or the pseudogene TRBV3-2) and TRBJ2-5; the match to TRBD2 covers 11 bases. CDR1 is LGHDT and CDR2 is YNNKEL in the germline V gene (reference sequence). J lost 4 bases, V lost 1 base, and 11 bases had no gene match. This CDR3 has 18 amino acids. Here the CDR3 reads CASSQGWLAGGTVETQYF. The DNA of the CDR3 is TGTGCCAGCAGCCAAGGATGGCTAGCGGGGGGTACCGTAGAGACCCAGTACTTC.